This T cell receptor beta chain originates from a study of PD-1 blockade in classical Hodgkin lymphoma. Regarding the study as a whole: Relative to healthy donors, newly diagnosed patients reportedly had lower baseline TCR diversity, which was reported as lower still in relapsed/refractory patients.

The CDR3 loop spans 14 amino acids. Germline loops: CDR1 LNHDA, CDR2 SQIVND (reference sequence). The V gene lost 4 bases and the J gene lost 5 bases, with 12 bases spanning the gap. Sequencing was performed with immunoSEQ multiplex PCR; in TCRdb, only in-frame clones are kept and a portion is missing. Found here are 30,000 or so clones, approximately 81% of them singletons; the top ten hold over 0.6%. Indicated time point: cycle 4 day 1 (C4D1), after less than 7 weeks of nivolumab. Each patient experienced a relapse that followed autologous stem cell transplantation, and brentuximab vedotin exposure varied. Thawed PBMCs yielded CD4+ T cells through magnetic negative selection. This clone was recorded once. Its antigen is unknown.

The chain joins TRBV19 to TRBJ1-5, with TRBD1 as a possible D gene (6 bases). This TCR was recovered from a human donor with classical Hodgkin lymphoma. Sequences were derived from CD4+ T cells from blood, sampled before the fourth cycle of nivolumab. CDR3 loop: CASSKVGGDQPQHF. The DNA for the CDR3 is TGTGCCAGTAGTAAAGTAGGGGGGGATCAGCCCCAGCATTTT.